Presented here are 29 T cell receptor beta chains from one specimen sequenced in a study of cytomegalovirus exposure and HLA in healthy donors (dated by TCRdb to the late 2010s). Library prep was done by the immunoSEQ multiplex PCR assay. For the multiplex PCR, a mixture combining 60 forward primers for TCR Vbeta segments and 13 reverse primers for TCR Jbeta segments was used. TCRdb retrieved this table from immuneACCESS and kept in-frame rearrangements only. Not all clones are present; in checked studies, unresolved V genes account for under half, and no reason is known for the remainder. The sample table gives 96,000 or so clones. The ten top clones hold under 4.5% of the sample. Sequenced: PBMCs. The source is a woman in her 30s in good health and CMV-seronegative.

The chain employs TRBV19 and TRBJ1-1, with D maybe TRBD1 (5 bases). V was clipped by 5 bases and J by 0 bases, with 16 bases between them. The CDR3 has 16 amino acids. Germline V CDR1 and CDR2: LNHDA, SQIVND (reference sequence). CDR3 DNA sequence: TGTGCCAGTAGTCCATCCTCAGGACAAGTGAACACTGAAGCTTTCTTT. Amino acid sequence: CASSPSSGQVNTEAFF.

The rearrangement uses TRBV6-5 and TRBJ2-5, with 10 bases aligning to TRBD1. The J call may not be correct, given that the DNA end is closer to TRBJ2-7. The CDR3 is made up of 16 amino acids. The germline gives CDR1 MNHEY, CDR2 SVGAGI. CDR3 protein: CASSYSTGGGVYEQYF. For the CDR3, the DNA is TGTGCCAGCAGTTACTCGACAGGGGGCGGTGTTTACGAGCAGTACTTC.

This chain uses TRBV5-5 with TRBJ2-4, with D unclear. This CDR3 has 13 residues. In germline, CDR1 is SGHKS, CDR2 YYEKEE (reference sequence). Trimming left V 2 bases short and J 5 bases short, with 8 bases between. CDR3 region: CASSFFIENIQYF. In nucleotides, the CDR3 is TGTGCCAGCAGCTTTTTTATCGAAAACATTCAGTACTTC.

The chain carries TRBV18 and TRBJ2-7; 8 nucleotides agree with TRBD2. The V gene's germline CDR1 is KGHSH and CDR2 LQKENI. V shed 4 bases, J shed 5 bases, and the junction held 13 bases outside the gene matches. The CDR3 totals 16 residues. The CDR3, as DNA: TGTGCCAGCTCACTAACCGCGGGGGGACCTGTCGACGAGCAGTACTTC. Translating gives CASSLTAGGPVDEQYF.

The CDR3 here is CASSFSGTSGVGQYF. The CDR3 DNA sequence: TGTGCCAGCAGCTTTTCCGGGACTAGCGGAGTCGGGCAGTACTTC. This chain links TRBV13 with TRBJ2-7; 11 bases map to TRBD2. Germline CDR1 PRHDT, CDR2 FYEKMQ (reference sequence). Trimming at V came to 3 bases and at J to 9 bases, leaving 10 bases not matched to a gene. The CDR3 loop spans 15 amino acids.

V usage is TRBV9 and J usage is TRBJ1-1, with D unresolved. Germline loops: CDR1 SGDLS, CDR2 YYNGEE. V was cut by 1 base and J by 2 bases, with 9 bases left in between. This CDR3 is built from 14 residues. The CDR3 DNA reads TGTGCCAGCAGCGTATTTGAGGGTAACACTGAAGCTTTCTTT. Translation: CASSVFEGNTEAFF.

This chain joins TRBV6-6 and TRBJ1-2; 7 nucleotides agree with TRBD1. CDR1 is MNHNY, CDR2 SVGAGI, per germline (reference sequence). V lost 2 bases, J lost 14 bases, and 11 bases stayed unmatched. The CDR3 loop spans 13 amino acids. The CDR3 DNA follows: TGTGCCAGCAGTTACGCCATGGGCAGGGGGAAAACCTTC. It specifies CASSYAMGRGKTF.

The gene calls are TRBV6-6 and TRBJ1-4, with 9 bases matching TRBD1. The CDR3 is 14 residues long. With 5 bases clipped from V and 6 bases from J, the junction kept 4 bases outside the gene matches. CDR1 is MNHNY and CDR2 is SVGAGI in the germline V gene (reference sequence). CDR3 sequence: CASSRDRVDEKLFF. CDR3 in DNA: TGTGCCAGCAGTCGGGACAGGGTGGATGAAAAACTGTTTTTT.

V gene TRBV10-3 combines with J gene TRBJ2-7; 7 bases are shared with TRBD2. The CDR3 loop spans 13 amino acids. V shed 7 bases, J shed 1 base, and the junction held 4 bases outside the gene matches. Germline V CDR1 and CDR2: ENHRY, SYGVKD. CDR3 loop: CAITPGLSYEQYF. The CDR3 DNA reads as TGTGCCATCACTCCGGGACTATCCTACGAGCAGTACTTC.

The chain combines TRBV11-3 with TRBJ2-5, with D uncertain. This CDR3 is built from 13 residues. The germline gives CDR1 SGHNT, CDR2 YENEEA. Trimming shortened V by 1 base and J by 5 bases, and 8 bases separated the two germline ends. The CDR3 spells CASSLGGVETQYF. In nucleotides, the CDR3 is TGTGCCAGCAGCTTAGGTGGAGTTGAGACCCAGTACTTC.

The rearrangement links TRBV10-3 to TRBJ1-1, with no clear D. Trimming pared 0 bases from V and 6 bases from J, leaving 2 bases between. Germline V gene data show CDR1 as ENHRY and CDR2 as SYGVKD. The CDR3 length is 11 residues. CDR3 amino acids: CAISESAEAFF. CDR3 DNA sequence: TGTGCCATCAGTGAGTCCGCTGAAGCTTTCTTT.

The rearrangement links TRBV2 to TRBJ1-5, with D possibly being TRBD1 (5 bases). Germline lookup yields CDR1 SNHLY and CDR2 FYNNEI. V lost 5 bases to trimming and J lost 6 bases, with 14 bases between them. The CDR3 is 14 residues long. The CDR3 loop is CASSPFQGFQPQHF. The CDR3 coding sequence is TGTGCCAGCAGTCCCTTTCAGGGTTTTCAGCCCCAGCATTTT.

The chain links TRBV15 to TRBJ1-5, with D perhaps matching TRBD1 (5 bases). V was trimmed by 1 base and J by 2 bases, leaving 9 bases between them. Germline V gene data show CDR1 as LNHNV and CDR2 as YYDKDF (reference sequence). The CDR3 has 15 residues. CDR3 nucleotide sequence: TGTGCCACCAGCAGAGGAGCGGGGGGCAATCAGCCCCAGCATTTT. It translates to CATSRGAGGNQPQHF.

The chain links TRBV10-3 to TRBJ2-7; tentative D call: TRBD2 (5 bases). Trimming stripped 0 bases from V and 4 bases from J, with 13 bases between. Germline values: CDR1 ENHRY, CDR2 SYGVKD. The CDR3 sequence is 15 residues long. The CDR3 sequence is CAISESEGRGYEQYF. For the CDR3, the DNA is TGTGCCATCAGTGAGTCGGAAGGGCGAGGGTACGAGCAGTACTTC.

This chain joins TRBV7-3 and TRBJ1-6, with D perhaps TRBD1 (5 bases). Germline assignment: CDR1 SGHTA and CDR2 FQGTGA. V was pared by 1 base and J by 2 bases, with 9 bases between. There are 16 residues in the CDR3. The CDR3 loop is CASSLRGGTYNSPLHF. The DNA for the CDR3 is TGTGCCAGCAGCTTAAGGGGGGGGACCTATAATTCACCCCTCCACTTT.

The gene calls are TRBV6-5 and TRBJ1-5, with D possibly matching TRBD1 (5 bases). The germline V gene has CDR1 MNHEY and CDR2 SVGAGI. V was trimmed by 0 bases and J by 4 bases, leaving 10 bases between them. The CDR3 has 15 residues. CDR3 amino acids: CASSYSWEGNQPQHF. Here the CDR3 DNA reads TGTGCCAGCAGTTACTCGTGGGAGGGGAATCAGCCCCAGCATTTT.

This rearrangement joins TRBV28 to TRBJ2-3; D is perhaps TRBD1 (5 bases). Between the trimmed V and J ends, which lost 5 bases and 1 base, there was a span of 13 bases. The CDR3 is 15 amino acids. The germline V gene encodes CDR1 MDHEN and CDR2 SYDVKM. The chain's CDR3 is CASSVPDRRTDTQYF. CDR3 nucleotides: TGTGCCAGCAGTGTGCCTGACAGACGCACAGATACGCAGTATTTT.

The chain is built from TRBV7-9 and TRBJ2-5; D uncertain. The DNA end favors TRBJ2-7, so the J call may be wrong. From germline, CDR1 is SEHNR and CDR2 FQNEAQ (reference sequence). The CDR3 has 13 amino acids. In DNA form, the CDR3 reads TGTGCCAGCAGCTTAGTGGGCCAAACCGAGCAGTACTTC. Amino acids: CASSLVGQTEQYF.

The chain couples TRBV7-9 to TRBJ2-1; D is ambiguous. Looked up from germline, CDR1 is SEHNR and CDR2 is FQNEAQ (reference sequence). The CDR3 sequence is 11 residues long. Trimming pared 7 bases from V and 8 bases from J, leaving 9 bases between. The CDR3 DNA is TGTGCCAGCAACCCTATCGATGAGCAGTTCTTC. It is translated as CASNPIDEQFF.

This chain connects TRBV19 to TRBJ1-1; weak D call: TRBD1 (6 bases). This CDR3 spans 17 amino acids. From germline, CDR1 is LNHDA and CDR2 SQIVND (reference sequence). The V and J ends lost 4 bases and 3 bases respectively, with 21 bases between them. The CDR3 region has the DNA TGTGCCAGTAGTAACTATCACAGGGAATCGAGGGACACTGAAGCTTTCTTT. Protein: CASSNYHRESRDTEAFF.

The chain is built from TRBV28 and TRBJ2-7; 9 nucleotides line up with TRBD1. CDR1 MDHEN and CDR2 SYDVKM come from the germline V gene. J lost 3 bases, V lost 2 bases, and 5 bases had no gene match. The CDR3 has 15 amino acids. CDR3 DNA sequence: TGTGCCAGCAGTTTACCCGGACAGGGGAACTACGAGCAGTACTTC. It codes for CASSLPGQGNYEQYF.

This sequence joins TRBV5-1 and TRBJ2-1; 11 nucleotides align to TRBD1. This CDR3 is 14 amino acids long. The V gene end was trimmed by 3 bases and the J gene end by 6 bases; junction bases not matched to a gene: 2. The germline V gene has CDR1 SGHRS and CDR2 YFSETQ. The CDR3 coding sequence is TGCGCCAGCAGCTCCGGGACAGGGGGCAATGAGCAGTTCTTC. Translation gives CASSSGTGGNEQFF.

The chain recombines TRBV27 with TRBJ2-7; D ambiguous. The V gene lost 2 bases and the J gene lost 7 bases, with 9 bases spanning the gap. Germline assignment: CDR1 MNHEY and CDR2 SMNVEV (reference sequence). The CDR3 covers 12 residues. The CDR3: CASSLIPQEQYF. As DNA, the CDR3 is TGTGCCAGCAGTTTAATCCCCCAGGAGCAGTACTTC.

The chain employs TRBV28 and TRBJ2-7, with D tentatively TRBD1 (6 bases). The V end was cut by 8 bases, the J end by 3 bases, with 14 bases between. In germline, CDR1 is MDHEN, CDR2 SYDVKM. CDR3 length: 13 amino acids. The CDR3 loop reads CASHGRGYYEQYF. The DNA of the CDR3 is TGTGCCAGCCATGGCAGGGGTTACTACGAGCAGTACTTC.

The chain uses TRBV2 and TRBJ1-1, with TRBD1 identical over 9 bases. V gave up 7 bases and J gave up 5 bases; unmatched junction bases: 5. CDR3 length equals 13 residues. From germline, CDR1 is SNHLY and CDR2 FYNNEI. In DNA form, the CDR3 reads TGTGCCAGCATGGGACAGGGAAGAACTGAAGCTTTCTTT. Translating gives CASMGQGRTEAFF.

CDR3 sequence: CASSDRAGKAYEQYF. CDR3 sequence (DNA): TGCGCCAGCAGCGACCGGGCAGGGAAAGCCTACGAGCAGTACTTC. The chain carries TRBV5-1 and TRBJ2-7; a weak D match, TRBD1 (5 bases). The CDR3 has 15 residues. Germline V gene sequence: CDR1 SGHRS, CDR2 YFSETQ. V lost 4 bases, J lost 2 bases, and 16 bases lay in between.

V is TRBV29-1 and J is TRBJ2-7; 9 bases map to TRBD2. Per germline, CDR1 SQVTM and CDR2 ANQGSEA. V shed 2 bases and J 6 bases; nucleotides not matched to a gene: 8. The CDR3 length is 14 residues. The CDR3 reads CSVEPSGTAGEQYF. CDR3 sequence (DNA): TGCAGCGTTGAACCTAGCGGGACTGCTGGCGAGCAGTACTTC.

V gene TRBV4-1 combines with J gene TRBJ2-3, with TRBD1 as a possible D gene (6 bases). V was pared by 1 base and J by 5 bases, with 13 bases between. The CDR3 runs to 15 residues. The germline V gene has CDR1 MGHRA and CDR2 YSYEKL. CDR3 DNA sequence: TGCGCCAGCAGCCAAGTGTGGCAGGGGATAGATACGCAGTATTTT. It is translated as CASSQVWQGIDTQYF.

The V call is TRBV7-9, the J call TRBJ2-5; 11 positions match TRBD1. Germline CDR1 SEHNR, CDR2 FQNEAQ (reference sequence). CDR3 length: 13 residues. The junction had 4 bases not matched to a gene; V was cut back by 8 bases and J by 5 bases. CDR3 coding DNA: TGTGCCAGCGGGGGACAGGGGGGGGAGACCCAGTACTTC. It codes for CASGGQGGETQYF.